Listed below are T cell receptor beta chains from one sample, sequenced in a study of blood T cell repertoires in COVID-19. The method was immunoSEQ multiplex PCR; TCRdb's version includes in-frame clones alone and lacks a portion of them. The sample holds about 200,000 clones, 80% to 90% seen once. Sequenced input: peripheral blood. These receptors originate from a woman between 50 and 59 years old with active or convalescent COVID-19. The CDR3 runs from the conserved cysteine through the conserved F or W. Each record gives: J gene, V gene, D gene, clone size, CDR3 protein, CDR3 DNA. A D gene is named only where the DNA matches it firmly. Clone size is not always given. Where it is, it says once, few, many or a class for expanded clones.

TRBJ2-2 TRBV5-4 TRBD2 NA CASSPGTSGPNTGELFF TGTGCCAGCAGCCCTGGGACTAGCGGGCCTAACACCGGGGAGCTGTTTTTT
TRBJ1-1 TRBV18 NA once CASSQQGVRNTEAFF TGTGCCAGCTCACAACAAGGGGTACGGAACACTGAAGCTTTCTTT
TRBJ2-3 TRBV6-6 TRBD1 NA CASSRGTGFTDTQYF TGTGCCAGCAGTCGCGGGACAGGGTTCACAGATACGCAGTATTTT
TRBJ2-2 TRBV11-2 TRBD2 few CASTLRNAGGPTGELFF TGTGCCAGCACCCTCCGGAATGCGGGGGGCCCCACCGGGGAGCTGTTTTTT
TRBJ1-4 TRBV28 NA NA CASINGTNEKLFF TGTGCCAGCATAAACGGGACTAATGAAAAACTGTTTTTT
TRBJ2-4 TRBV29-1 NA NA CAARTDKNIQYF TGCGCGGCGCGGACAGACAAAAACATTCAGTACTTC
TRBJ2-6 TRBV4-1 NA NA CASSRQGSGANVLTF TGCGCCAGCAGCCGCCAGGGATCTGGGGCCAACGTCCTGACTTTC
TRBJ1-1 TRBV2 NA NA CASSAGYMNTEAFF TGTGCCAGCAGTGCCGGGTACATGAACACTGAAGCTTTCTTT
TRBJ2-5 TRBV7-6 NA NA CASGGAGRETQYF TGTGCCAGCGGAGGGGCAGGGAGGGAGACCCAGTACTTC
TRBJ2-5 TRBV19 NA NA CASKNRGRAVEETQYF TGTGCCAGTAAGAACAGAGGCAGGGCCGTGGAAGAGACCCAGTACTTC
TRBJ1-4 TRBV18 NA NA CASSLGTREKLFF TGTGCCAGCTCACTGGGGACACGGGAAAAACTGTTTTTT
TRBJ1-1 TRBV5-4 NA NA CASSWGLGGTEAFF TGTGCCAGCAGCTGGGGATTGGGGGGCACTGAAGCTTTCTTT
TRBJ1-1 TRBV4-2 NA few CASSQNLEAFF TGTGCCAGCAGCCAAAATCTTGAGGCTTTCTTT
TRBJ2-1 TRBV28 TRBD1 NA CASSRQGTYNEQFF TGTGCCAGCAGTCGACAGGGTACCTACAATGAGCAGTTCTTC
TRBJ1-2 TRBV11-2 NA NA CASSPIVGARGYTF TGTGCCAGCAGCCCCATAGTAGGGGCGCGGGGCTACACCTTC
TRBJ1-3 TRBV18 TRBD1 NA CASSLTGGEDTIYF TGTGCCAGCTCCCTCACAGGGGGCGAGGACACCATATATTTT
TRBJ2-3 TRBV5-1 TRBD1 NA CASSANRGPSTDTQYF TGCGCCAGCAGCGCAAACAGGGGGCCTAGCACAGATACGCAGTATTTT
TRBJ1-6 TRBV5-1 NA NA CASSLELNNSPLHF TGCGCCAGCAGCTTGGAACTTAACAATTCACCCCTCCACTTT
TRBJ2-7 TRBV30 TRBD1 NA CAWGTGVEQYF TGTGCCTGGGGGACAGGCGTGGAGCAGTACTTC
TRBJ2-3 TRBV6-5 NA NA CASSHREGTQYF TGTGCCAGCAGTCACAGGGAAGGCACGCAGTATTTT
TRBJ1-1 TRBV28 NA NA CASSLGAVNTEAFF TGTGCCAGCAGTTTAGGGGCCGTGAACACTGAAGCTTTCTTT
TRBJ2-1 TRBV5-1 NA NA CASSSQGGWNEQFF TGCGCCAGCAGTTCACAGGGCGGTTGGAATGAGCAGTTCTTC
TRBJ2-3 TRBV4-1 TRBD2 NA CASNRAGGITDTQYF TGCGCCAGCAACCGAGCGGGGGGCATCACAGATACGCAGTATTTT
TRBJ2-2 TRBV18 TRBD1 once CASSRQGTGELFF TGTGCCAGCTCACGACAGGGGACCGGGGAGCTGTTTTTT
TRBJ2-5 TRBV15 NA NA CATSRESGGVETQYF TGTGCCACCAGCAGAGAATCAGGAGGGGTAGAGACCCAGTACTTC
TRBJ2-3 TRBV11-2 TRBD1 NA CASSRDSLGADTQYF TGTGCCAGCAGCCGGGACAGCCTAGGGGCGGATACGCAGTATTTT
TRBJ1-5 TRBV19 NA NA CASSIVRLEPQHF TGTGCCAGTAGTATAGTCCGCCTAGAGCCCCAGCATTTT
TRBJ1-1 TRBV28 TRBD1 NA CASSLRDSVNTEAFF TGTGCCAGCAGTTTGAGGGACAGCGTGAACACTGAAGCTTTCTTT
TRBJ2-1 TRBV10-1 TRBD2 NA CASSESGTSRPKEQFF TGCGCCAGCAGTGAGTCTGGGACTAGCCGACCCAAGGAGCAGTTCTTC
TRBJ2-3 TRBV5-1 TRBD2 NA CASSGTGTSGGANRDTQYF TGCGCCAGCAGCGGAACCGGGACTAGCGGGGGGGCGAATAGAGATACGCAGTATTTT
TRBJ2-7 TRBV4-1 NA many CASSQATSYEQYF TGCGCCAGCAGCCAGGCAACTAGCTACGAGCAGTACTTC
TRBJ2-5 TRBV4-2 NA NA CASSQDGPRDTYQETQYF TGTGCCAGCAGCCAAGATGGTCCCCGGGACACCTACCAAGAGACCCAGTACTTC
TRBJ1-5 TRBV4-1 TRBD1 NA CASSQEVGDRYQPQHF TGCGCCAGCAGCCAAGAAGTCGGGGACAGATATCAGCCCCAGCATTTT
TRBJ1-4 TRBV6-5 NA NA CASSYGRVGEKLFF TGTGCCAGCAGTTACGGCAGGGTGGGTGAAAAACTGTTTTTT
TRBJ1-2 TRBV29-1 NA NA CSVEGEGPYGYTF TGCAGCGTTGAGGGGGAGGGGCCCTATGGCTACACCTTC
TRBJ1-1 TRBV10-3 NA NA CAISEFGEAFF TGTGCCATCAGTGAGTTCGGTGAAGCTTTCTTT
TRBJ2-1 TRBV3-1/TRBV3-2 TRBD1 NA CASSATVANRGPRHEQFF TGTGCCAGCAGCGCCACGGTCGCCAACAGGGGACCGCGGCATGAGCAGTTCTTC
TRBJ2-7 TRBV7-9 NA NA CASSLSGSPYEQYF TGTGCCAGCAGCTTAAGCGGCAGTCCCTACGAGCAGTACTTC
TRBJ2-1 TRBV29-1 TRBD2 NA CSVPGTSGGYNEQFF TGCAGCGTCCCTGGGACTAGCGGGGGGTACAATGAGCAGTTCTTC
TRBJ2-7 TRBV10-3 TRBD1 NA CAISGRGPYEQYF TGTGCCATCAGCGGCAGGGGGCCCTACGAGCAGTACTTC
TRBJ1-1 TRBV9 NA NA CASSAVWAGPGEAFF TGTGCCAGCAGCGCAGTATGGGCAGGGCCCGGGGAAGCTTTCTTT